This T cell receptor beta chain was sequenced for a study of blood T cell repertoires in COVID-19. Original data processing: For nucleated cells, counts were estimated from reference gene primer amplification. The assay was immunoSEQ multiplex PCR, and TCRdb's table has in-frame clones only and misses some. That table furnishes V, J and clone size, whereas the DNA furnished D and trimming. Here the sample spans around 81,000 clones, approximately 86% being singletons. In germline, CDR1 is WNHNN, CDR2 SYGVQD (reference sequence). This CDR3 has 14 residues. The germline V and J ends were trimmed by 1 base and 1 base, with 7 bases remaining between them.

The rearrangement uses TRBV10-1 and TRBJ2-5; maybe TRBD2 (5 bases). The source material was peripheral blood. The sequence was collected from a woman aged 55-75 years with acute or convalescent COVID-19. In DNA form, the CDR3 reads TGCGCCAGCAGTGAGTACGGGGTCCAAGAGACCCAGTACTTC. Its protein is CASSEYGVQETQYF.